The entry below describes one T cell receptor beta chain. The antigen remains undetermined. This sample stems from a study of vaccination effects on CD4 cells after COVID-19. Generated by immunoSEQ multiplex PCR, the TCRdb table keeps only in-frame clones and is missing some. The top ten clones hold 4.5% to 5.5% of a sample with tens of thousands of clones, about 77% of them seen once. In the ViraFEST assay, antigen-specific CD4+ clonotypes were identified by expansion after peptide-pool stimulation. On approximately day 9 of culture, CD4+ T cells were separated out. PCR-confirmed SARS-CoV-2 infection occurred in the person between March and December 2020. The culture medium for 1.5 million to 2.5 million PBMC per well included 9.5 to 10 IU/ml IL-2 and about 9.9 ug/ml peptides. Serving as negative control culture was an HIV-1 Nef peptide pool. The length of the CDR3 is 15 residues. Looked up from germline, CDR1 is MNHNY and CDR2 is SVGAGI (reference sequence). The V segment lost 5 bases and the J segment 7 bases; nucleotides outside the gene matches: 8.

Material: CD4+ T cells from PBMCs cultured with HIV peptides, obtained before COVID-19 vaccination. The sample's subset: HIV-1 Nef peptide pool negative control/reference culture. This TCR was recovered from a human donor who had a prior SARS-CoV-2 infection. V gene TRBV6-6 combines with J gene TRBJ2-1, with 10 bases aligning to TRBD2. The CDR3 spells CASSASGRAENEQFF. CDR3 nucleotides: TGTGCCAGCAGTGCCAGCGGGAGGGCCGAAAATGAGCAGTTCTTC.